The next 28 T cell receptor beta chains were all read from a single sample in a study of T cell responses to AZD1222 COVID-19 vaccine. The repertoire was sequenced with immunoSEQ multiplex PCR; TCRdb's copy has only in-frame clones and lacks some. The sample lists 150,000 to 250,000 clones, about nine tenths occurring once. Specimen: peripheral blood, collected 28 days after the second AZD1222 dose. The source is an adult who received the AZD1222 COVID-19 vaccine.

V is TRBV5-4 and J is TRBJ1-6, with TRBD1 as a possible D gene (5 bases). The CDR3 extends over 13 amino acids. V was shortened by 7 bases and J by 10 bases, with 15 bases between the two germline ends. In germline, CDR1 is SGHNT, CDR2 YYREEE (reference sequence). Here the CDR3 DNA reads TGTGCCAGCCGGGGGAATTGGAACTCACCCCTCCACTTT. It yields the protein CASRGNWNSPLHF.

This chain connects TRBV5-4 to TRBJ2-3; TRBD2 agrees at 8 bases. CDR3 length equals 16 residues. The J segment lost 1 base and the V segment lost 4 bases, leaving 8 bases of the junction unmatched. Germline CDR1 and CDR2: SGHNT and YYREEE (reference sequence). The CDR3: CASSAGGSYRTDTQYF. The CDR3 nucleotides are TGTGCCAGCAGCGCGGGGGGCAGCTACCGCACAGATACGCAGTATTTT.

The chain has TRBV7-2 and TRBJ2-1; 8 nucleotides line up with TRBD2. V was clipped by 0 bases and J by 4 bases; unmatched bases: 5. The CDR3 runs to 16 residues. CDR1 is SGHTA and CDR2 is FQGNSA in the germline V gene. The CDR3 is CASSLAPAGVYNEQFF. The CDR3 DNA reads TGTGCCAGCAGCTTAGCCCCAGCGGGAGTATACAATGAGCAGTTCTTC.

V gene TRBV7-3 combines with J gene TRBJ1-2; D is possibly TRBD1 (6 bases). The V end was cut by 5 bases, the J end by 8 bases, with 18 bases between. The length of the CDR3 is 14 residues. The germline CDR1 and CDR2 sequences are SGHTA and FQGTGA. CDR3 sequence reads: CASSPSPPGGGYTF. CDR3 DNA: TGTGCCAGCAGCCCATCCCCACCGGGGGGCGGCTACACCTTC.

The chain employs TRBV7-3 and TRBJ1-1, with D maybe TRBD1 (5 bases). V was shortened by 0 bases and J by 11 bases, with 13 bases between the two germline ends. The germline CDR1 and CDR2 sequences are SGHTA and FQGTGA. The CDR3 spans 13 residues. The CDR3 region is CASSLTGRAGAFF. Written as DNA, the CDR3 is TGTGCCAGCAGCTTAACGGGTCGGGCAGGGGCTTTCTTT.

The chain has TRBV28 and TRBJ2-4, with a tentative D call TRBD2 (5 bases). The CDR3 sequence is 17 residues long. The V end lost 5 bases, the J end lost 9 bases, and 26 bases lay between the germline ends. Germline-derived CDR1 and CDR2 are MDHEN and SYDVKM. CDR3 loop: CASSPPRGSSSRTIQYF. CDR3 nucleotide sequence: TGTGCCAGCAGTCCCCCAAGAGGGTCTTCTTCGCGAACCATTCAGTACTTC.

CDR3 amino acids: CASSLAENQPQHF. The CDR3 DNA is TGCGCCAGCAGCTTAGCGGAGAATCAGCCCCAGCATTTT. The chain recombines TRBV5-1 with TRBJ1-5; D not resolved. The ends were cut back, 2 bases at V and 4 bases at J, with 7 bases in the middle. There are 13 residues in the CDR3. Germline V gene data show CDR1 as SGHRS and CDR2 as YFSETQ.

The V gene is TRBV11-2, the J gene TRBJ2-2; D might be TRBD2 (6 bases). Looked up from germline, CDR1 is SGHAT and CDR2 is FQNNGV. Trimming shortened V by 1 base and J by 4 bases, and 10 bases separated the two germline ends. The CDR3 totals 15 residues. The CDR3 DNA follows: TGTGCCAGCAGCTTAGGGGGGGTTATCACCGGGGAGCTGTTTTTT. Its protein is CASSLGGVITGELFF. Using reference TRBV11-2 and TRBJ2-2 for the parts outside the CDR3, the full variable domain is EAGVAQSPRYKIIEKRQSVAFWCNPISGHATLYWYQQILGQGPKLLIQFQNNGVVDDSQLPKDRFSAERLKGVDSTLKIQPAKLEDSAVYLCASSLGGVITGELFFGEGSRLTVL.

The chain carries TRBV18 and TRBJ2-1; no firm D call. The V and J ends lost 6 bases and 1 base respectively, with 10 bases between them. The germline V gene has CDR1 KGHSH and CDR2 LQKENI. CDR3 length: 14 residues. The CDR3 coding sequence is TGTGCCAGCTCGTCTTCACCTTCCTACAATGAGCAGTTCTTC. Translation gives CASSSSPSYNEQFF.

This sequence joins TRBV6-5 and TRBJ1-1, with 7 bases identical to TRBD1. This CDR3 has 13 residues. The V gene's germline CDR1 is MNHEY and CDR2 SVGAGI. V lost 6 bases and J lost 3; bases outside the gene matches: 4. The CDR3 DNA reads as TGTGCCAGCAGAAAGACAGGGTACACTGAAGCTTTCTTT. This gives the protein CASRKTGYTEAFF.

This clone appeared a single time. The chain joins TRBV5-5 to TRBJ2-7; D is ambiguous. This CDR3 spans 14 amino acids. The germline gives CDR1 SGHKS, CDR2 YYEKEE (reference sequence). Trimming took off 0 bases at V and 1 base at J, with 8 bases between the two ends. In DNA form, the CDR3 reads TGTGCCAGCAGCTTGGATGAGGATTCCTACGAGCAGTACTTC. This gives the protein CASSLDEDSYEQYF.

This clone showed up just a few times. The chain recombines TRBV28 with TRBJ2-7; the match to TRBD1 covers 9 bases. The CDR3 extends over 15 amino acids. V trimming: 6 bases; J trimming: 2 bases; junction bases outside the gene matches: 8. In germline, CDR1 is MDHEN, CDR2 SYDVKM. The CDR3 loop reads CASRKTGDRAYEQYF. The CDR3 coding sequence is TGTGCCAGCAGAAAAACTGGGGACAGGGCCTACGAGCAGTACTTC.

Only a few counts were recorded for this clone. The J gene is TRBJ2-7, the V gene TRBV5-1; 8 bases fit TRBD2. Germline lookup yields CDR1 SGHRS and CDR2 YFSETQ. The CDR3 covers 16 residues. The V and J ends lost 2 bases and 6 bases, in that order; junction bases with no gene match: 13. CDR3 in DNA: TGCGCCAGCAGCTTTGGTGGATCAGCGGGAGAAGGCGAGCAGTACTTC. This codes for CASSFGGSAGEGEQYF.

This clone was seen a handful of times. The genes are TRBV3-1 (or the pseudogene TRBV3-2) and TRBJ1-1, with 9 bases matching TRBD1. Germline V gene data show CDR1 as LGHDT and CDR2 as YNNKEL (reference sequence). J lost 4 bases, V lost 3 bases, and 0 bases had no gene match. This CDR3 spans 13 amino acids. The DNA for the CDR3 is TGTGCCAGCAGCCAGGGACAGGGCACTGAAGCTTTCTTT. This sequence encodes CASSQGQGTEAFF.

The V call is TRBV23-1, the J call TRBJ2-2, with 7 bases lining up with TRBD1. TRBV23-1 is classed as an ORF, of uncertain function. The CDR3 extends over 19 amino acids. The V segment lost 3 bases and the J segment 6 bases; nucleotides outside the gene matches: 19. CDR3 loop: CASSHDLAGTVNPAGELFF. The CDR3 DNA follows: TGCGCCAGCAGTCACGATTTGGCCGGGACAGTCAATCCCGCCGGGGAGCTGTTTTTT.

This clone was counted once. The chain employs TRBV27 and TRBJ2-7; 11 bases align to TRBD2. V dropped 6 bases and J dropped 5; count of bases not matched to a gene: 15. This CDR3 comprises 17 residues. Germline assignment: CDR1 MNHEY and CDR2 SMNVEV (reference sequence). CDR3 DNA: TGTGCCAGCAGGCAGGGGCCCACTAGCGGGAGAACAAACGAGCAGTACTTC. It encodes CASRQGPTSGRTNEQYF.

The genes are TRBV11-2 and TRBJ1-2; a weak D match, TRBD1 (5 bases). Germline V gene data show CDR1 as SGHAT and CDR2 as FQNNGV. Trimming pared 5 bases from V and 6 bases from J, leaving 13 bases between. CDR3 length: 13 amino acids. The CDR3 bases are TGTGCCAGCAGCCCCCGGGGGGTCCATGGCTACACCTTC. This gives the protein CASSPRGVHGYTF.

In this sample, this clone turned up once. V and J are TRBV5-1 and TRBJ2-3; D is uncertain. V shed 0 bases and J shed 4 bases, with 6 bases lying between them. This CDR3 is built from 13 residues. In germline, CDR1 is SGHRS, CDR2 YFSETQ. CDR3 amino acids: CASSLVVSDTQYF. The CDR3, as DNA: TGCGCCAGCAGCTTGGTTGTATCAGATACGCAGTATTTT.

The chain employs TRBV27 and TRBJ2-5; D perhaps matches TRBD1 (6 bases). This CDR3 is built from 12 residues. The V and J ends lost 6 bases and 1 base respectively, with 6 bases between them. CDR1 is MNHEY and CDR2 is SMNVEV in the germline V gene (reference sequence). Here the CDR3 DNA reads TGTGCCAGCAGGGACAGCCAAGAGACCCAGTACTTC. It specifies CASRDSQETQYF.

This rearrangement joins TRBV7-3 to TRBJ2-3; 11 bases match TRBD2. V lost 2 bases to trimming and J lost 10 bases; unmatched junction nucleotides: 8. The germline gives CDR1 SGHTA, CDR2 FQGTGA. The CDR3 is 15 residues long. Here the CDR3 DNA reads TGTGCCAGCAGCTTAGGGACTAGCGGTGTCGCGTCGCAGTATTTT. This translates into CASSLGTSGVASQYF.

The V and J genes are TRBV5-1 and TRBJ2-1, with 9 bases aligning to TRBD2. This CDR3 is built from 15 residues. From germline, CDR1 is SGHRS and CDR2 YFSETQ. The V gene end was trimmed by 4 bases and the J gene end by 3 bases; junction bases not matched to a gene: 5. In nucleotides, the CDR3 is TGCGCCAGCAGCAGTCTAGCGGGGCTCTACAATGAGCAGTTCTTC. It translates to CASSSLAGLYNEQFF.

This sequence joins TRBV28 and TRBJ1-3; D is ambiguous. There are 11 residues in the CDR3. Germline lookup yields CDR1 MDHEN and CDR2 SYDVKM. With 6 bases removed from V and 10 bases from J, the gap between germline ends came to 10 bases. The CDR3 DNA follows: TGTGCCAGCAGCTCTCAAGGGACCATATATTTT. As protein: CASSSQGTIYF.

The chain joins TRBV5-1 to TRBJ2-7; D is perhaps TRBD2 (6 bases). Germline lookup yields CDR1 SGHRS and CDR2 YFSETQ. The CDR3 totals 15 residues. Trimming took 0 bases from V and 3 from J, leaving 13 bases between them. The chain's CDR3 is CASSLGAGLLYEQYF. Here the CDR3 DNA reads TGCGCCAGCAGCTTGGGGGCGGGACTCCTCTACGAGCAGTACTTC.

This clone showed up just a few times. The rearrangement joins TRBV18 to TRBJ2-7, with 10 bases aligning to TRBD1. Germline V gene data show CDR1 as KGHSH and CDR2 as LQKENI. The CDR3 totals 15 residues. Trimming removed 6 bases from V and 8 bases from J; junction bases left unmatched: 13. CDR3 DNA sequence: TGTGCCAGCTCCCCTCCGGGACAGGGGCCTGGGAAGCAGTACTTC. Its protein product is CASSPPGQGPGKQYF. Supplemented by reference TRBV18 and TRBJ2-7, the full variable domain reads NAGVMQNPRHLVRRRGQEARLRCSPMKGHSHVYWYRQLPEEGLKFMVYLQKENIIDESGMPKERFSAEFPKEGPSILRIQQVVRGDSAAYFCASSPPGQGPGKQYFGPGTRLTVT.

The V and J genes are TRBV5-1 and TRBJ2-7, with D hard to call. The CDR3 length is 14 residues. V was clipped by 0 bases and J by 0 bases, with 7 bases between them. Looked up from germline, CDR1 is SGHRS and CDR2 is YFSETQ. CDR3 sequence reads: CASSLGKSSYEQYF. In nucleotides, the CDR3 is TGCGCCAGCAGCTTGGGGAAGAGCTCCTACGAGCAGTACTTC.

The chain recombines TRBV28 with TRBJ1-4, with D perhaps TRBD1 (5 bases). Looked up from germline, CDR1 is MDHEN and CDR2 is SYDVKM. CDR3 length: 16 residues. V lost 6 bases to trimming and J lost 8 bases, with 22 bases between them. The CDR3 region has the DNA TGTGCCAGCAGCCTCCCCAACCCCGCGGAGGGGGAAAAACTGTTTTTT. Amino acids: CASSLPNPAEGEKLFF.

V usage is TRBV25-1 and J usage is TRBJ2-7; either TRBD1 or TRBD2 may supply D (6 bases each). V was clipped by 3 bases and J by 3 bases, with 9 bases between them. Germline V gene sequence: CDR1 MGHDK, CDR2 SYGVNS. The CDR3 has 13 residues. Here the CDR3 reads CASSDGGFYEQYF. CDR3 coding DNA: TGTGCCAGCAGTGACGGGGGCTTCTACGAGCAGTACTTC.

This chain joins TRBV2 and TRBJ1-6; TRBD1 aligns across 7 bases. The junction had 14 bases not matched to a gene; V was cut back by 7 bases and J by 5 bases. The germline V gene has CDR1 SNHLY and CDR2 FYNNEI. This CDR3 is built from 17 residues. CDR3 DNA: TGTGCCAGCACCCCGGACCTCGGGACAGTCGATAATTCACCCCTCCACTTT. It specifies CASTPDLGTVDNSPLHF.